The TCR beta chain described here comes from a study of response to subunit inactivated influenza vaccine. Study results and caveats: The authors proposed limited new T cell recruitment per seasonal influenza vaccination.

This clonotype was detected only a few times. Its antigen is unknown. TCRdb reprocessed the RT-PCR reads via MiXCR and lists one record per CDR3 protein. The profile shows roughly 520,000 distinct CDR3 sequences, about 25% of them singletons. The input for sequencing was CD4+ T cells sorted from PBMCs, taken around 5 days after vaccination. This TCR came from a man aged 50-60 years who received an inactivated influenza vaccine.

CDR3 sequence: CASSSREGADNEQFF. In DNA, the CDR3 is TGTGCCAGCAGTTCCCGAGAGGGGGCAGACAATGAGCAGTTCTTC. The rearrangement links TRBV12-3 or TRBV12-4 to TRBJ2-1, with TRBD1 matching over 7 bases. This CDR3 contains 15 residues. Germline trimming cut 4 bases from V and 5 bases from J; bases unmatched to any gene: 8.